Below are 21 T cell receptor beta chains sequenced from a single sample in a study of early T cells in non-severe SARS-CoV-2 infection. TCRdb redid the calling of the 5' RACE reads with MiXCR, one entry per CDR3 protein. Of some 59,000 distinct CDR3 sequences detected, over 7% appear once; the ten largest clones hold less than 25%. The sequencing input was whole blood. All receptors derive from an adult who was a healthcare worker with PCR-confirmed SARS-CoV-2 infection or an uninfected control (not recorded which).

This clonotype showed up just once. The J gene is TRBJ2-1, the V gene TRBV11-2; D remains unclear. The CDR3 loop spans 12 amino acids. The V gene lost 4 bases and the J gene lost 10 bases, with 11 bases spanning the gap. The germline V gene encodes CDR1 SGHAT and CDR2 FQNNGV. CDR3 loop: CASSSPSIEQFF. In DNA form, the CDR3 reads TGTGCCAGCAGCTCCCCCTCAATAGAGCAGTTCTTC.

For this clonotype: Just one base apart from a much larger clone, this may be a read error. CDR3 in amino acids: CASPWEVTDAQYF. The CDR3 DNA sequence: TGTGCCAGCCCATGGGAGGTCACAGATGCGCAGTATTTT. The V call is TRBV25-1, the J call TRBJ2-3; maybe TRBD2 (6 bases). The CDR3 consists of 13 residues. Germline V lookup: CDR1 MGHDK, CDR2 SYGVNS.

The V and J genes are TRBV10-3 and TRBJ2-7; D might be TRBD2 (6 bases). The length of the CDR3 is 14 residues. Germline assignment: CDR1 ENHRY and CDR2 SYGVKD. The V and J ends lost 2 bases and 2 bases respectively, with 10 bases between them. CDR3 loop: CAISEGGLAYEQYF. DNA for the CDR3: TGTGCCATCAGTGAGGGGGGACTGGCCTACGAGCAGTACTTC.

This chain links TRBV7-2 with TRBJ1-5, with D hard to call. CDR3 length equals 11 residues. The germline V gene encodes CDR1 SGHTA and CDR2 FQGNSA. The V and J ends lost 1 base and 9 bases respectively, with 4 bases between them. The CDR3: CASSLGGPQHF. In DNA form, the CDR3 reads TGTGCCAGCAGCTTAGGGGGGCCCCAGCATTTT.

This chain uses TRBV4-1 with TRBJ1-6, with TRBD1 as a possible D gene (6 bases). V gave up 4 bases and J gave up 9 bases, with 19 bases separating them. Looked up from germline, CDR1 is MGHRA and CDR2 is YSYEKL. This CDR3 has 16 amino acids. Here the CDR3 reads CASSPRSPGVTSPLHF. CDR3 sequence (DNA): TGCGCCAGCAGCCCAAGAAGTCCAGGGGTGACTTCACCCCTCCACTTT.

This clonotype was observed a handful of times. The chain is built from TRBV27 and TRBJ1-5; unclear D gene. Germline loops: CDR1 MNHEY, CDR2 SMNVEV (reference sequence). The CDR3 spans 14 residues. V shed 4 bases and J shed 8 bases, with 15 bases lying between them. In DNA form, the CDR3 reads TGTGCCAGCAGTTCCCGACATTCTGGGGAGCCCCAGCATTTT. Protein: CASSSRHSGEPQHF.

In its sample, this clonotype was seen many times. The CDR3 bases are TGTGCCAGCAGCTTATGGGCGGCAGGGGGAAGAACTGAGCAGTTCTTC. Translating gives CASSLWAAGGRTEQFF. The gene calls are TRBV7-9 and TRBJ2-1; 7 positions match TRBD1. This CDR3 is built from 16 residues. Per the germline V gene, CDR1 is SEHNR and CDR2 is FQNEAQ (reference sequence). The V segment lost 2 bases and the J segment 9 bases; nucleotides outside the gene matches: 13.

This clonotype has ten or more counts. This chain uses TRBV20-1 with TRBJ1-1; TRBD1 matches 8 bases. The V gene end was trimmed by 6 bases and the J gene end by 5 bases; junction bases not matched to a gene: 8. The CDR3 is 13 residues long. Germline V lookup: CDR1 DFQATT, CDR2 SNEGSKA (reference sequence). The CDR3, as DNA: TGCAGTGCCCGGACAGGGTCGGAAACTGAAGCTTTCTTT. The encoded protein is CSARTGSETEAFF.

This clonotype was seen a handful of times. The gene calls are TRBV7-9 and TRBJ2-7; TRBD2 aligns across 7 bases. The V gene end was trimmed by 5 bases and the J gene end by 3 bases; junction bases not matched to a gene: 4. The CDR3 length is 13 residues. Germline CDR1 reads SEHNR; CDR2 reads FQNEAQ (reference sequence). The CDR3 DNA follows: TGTGCCAGCAGCGAGCGGGGACTCTACGAGCAGTACTTC. Amino acids: CASSERGLYEQYF.

At least ten counts were recorded for this clonotype. J is TRBJ2-5 and V is TRBV9; possibly TRBD2 for D (6 bases). The CDR3 runs 15 residues. Trimming removed 0 bases at V and 0 bases at J, with 9 bases between. Germline V gives CDR1 SGDLS, CDR2 YYNGEE. This chain's CDR3 is CASSVVPGDQETQYF. The CDR3 nucleotides are TGTGCCAGCAGCGTAGTGCCGGGGGACCAAGAGACCCAGTACTTC. Looking up the rest from reference TRBV9 and TRBJ2-5 gives the full variable domain: DSGVTQTPKHLITATGQRVTLRCSPRSGDLSVYWYQQSLDQGLQFLIQYYNGEERAKGNILERFSAQQFPDLHSELNLSSLELGDSALYFCASSVVPGDQETQYFGPGTRLLVL.

The chain combines TRBV6-6 with TRBJ2-7; 7 nucleotides match TRBD2. V lost 0 bases and J lost 5; bases outside the gene matches: 4. Germline V gene lookup returns CDR1 MNHNY and CDR2 SVGAGI (reference sequence). This CDR3 contains 14 residues. The CDR3 DNA is TGTGCCAGCAGTTACTCGTGGGGGGGAAACGAGCAGTACTTC. This sequence encodes CASSYSWGGNEQYF.

This clonotype was seen at least ten times. The chain uses TRBV7-8 and TRBJ2-2; possible D gene TRBD1, 7 bases. This CDR3 contains 13 residues. Looked up from germline, CDR1 is SGHVS and CDR2 is FQNEAQ. The V and J ends lost 7 bases and 7 bases respectively, with 13 bases between them. As DNA, the CDR3 is TGTGCCAGCATCCCAGGGGGAGGCGGGGAGCTGTTTTTT. Translated, it gives CASIPGGGGELFF.

Ten or more counts support this clonotype. The J gene is TRBJ1-5, the V gene TRBV29-1; 8 nucleotides line up with TRBD1. The CDR3 spans 13 residues. Germline CDR1 is SQVTM and CDR2 is ANQGSEA. V lost 6 bases and J lost 6; bases outside the gene matches: 7. CDR3 sequence (DNA): TGCAGCGTCGGGGACAGGACCAGTCAGCCCCAGCATTTT. As protein: CSVGDRTSQPQHF.

V gene TRBV5-4 combines with J gene TRBJ1-2; D gene ambiguous. The germline V gene encodes CDR1 SGHNT and CDR2 YYREEE (reference sequence). V lost 5 bases, J lost 6 bases, and 8 bases lay in between. The CDR3 is made up of 11 amino acids. The CDR3 is CASREGNGYTF. The CDR3 DNA is TGTGCCAGCAGGGAGGGTAATGGCTACACCTTC.

In its sample, this clonotype was seen a few times. J is TRBJ2-6 and V is TRBV7-2; unclear D gene. The CDR3 consists of 15 residues. Germline-derived CDR1 and CDR2 are SGHTA and FQGNSA. V dropped 6 bases and J dropped 0 bases, with 9 bases sitting between them. Here the CDR3 DNA reads TGTGCCAGCAGTTCTCAGGTCTCTGGGGCCAACGTCCTGACTTTC. Protein: CASSSQVSGANVLTF.

This chain links TRBV7-9 with TRBJ1-1; a weak D match, TRBD1 (5 bases). The CDR3 has 16 amino acids. In germline, CDR1 is SEHNR, CDR2 FQNEAQ (reference sequence). V lost 5 bases, J lost 10 bases, and 26 bases lay in between. The CDR3 sequence is CASSEPGVETRDRAFF. Written as DNA, the CDR3 is TGTGCCAGCAGCGAACCGGGGGTAGAGACGAGGGATCGAGCTTTCTTT. Together with reference TRBV7-9 and TRBJ1-1, the CDR3 gives the full variable domain: DTGVSQNPRHKITKRGQNVTFRCDPISEHNRLYWYRQTLGQGPEFLTYFQNEAQLEKSRLLSDRFSAERPKGSFSTLEIQRTEQGDSAMYLCASSEPGVETRDRAFFGQGTRLTVV.

This sequence joins TRBV3-1 and TRBJ2-5; 10 positions agree with TRBD2. Trimming took 3 bases from V and 4 from J; bases not matched to a gene: 11. The CDR3 has 17 amino acids. CDR1 LGHDT and CDR2 YNNKEL come from the germline V gene (reference sequence). The CDR3 DNA reads TGTGCCAGCAGCCAGACCTCCTGGGCTAGCGGGGGAGAGACCCAGTACTTC. Translation: CASSQTSWASGGETQYF.

V usage is TRBV20-1 and J usage is TRBJ2-3, with 8 nucleotides matching TRBD1. Germline V gene lookup returns CDR1 DFQATT and CDR2 SNEGSKA (reference sequence). CDR3 size: 15 residues. V trimming: 7 bases; J trimming: 0 bases; junction bases outside the gene matches: 9. CDR3 DNA: TGCAGTGTCCGAAACCGACAGGGGAGCACAGATACGCAGTATTTT. The encoded protein is CSVRNRQGSTDTQYF.

This CDR3 is CASSFSGTNEKLFF. In DNA form, the CDR3 reads TGCGCCAGCAGCTTTTCGGGGACTAATGAAAAACTGTTTTTT. This chain joins TRBV5-1 and TRBJ1-4; D is unresolved. The length of the CDR3 is 14 residues. Germline CDR1 is SGHRS and CDR2 is YFSETQ. The ends were cut back, 2 bases at V and 2 bases at J, with 7 bases in the middle.

This clonotype was recorded a few times. V and J are TRBV20-1 and TRBJ2-2; D unclear. CDR3 size: 16 residues. V was cut by 3 bases and J by 6 bases, with 20 bases left in between. Germline CDR1 is DFQATT and CDR2 is SNEGSKA (reference sequence). For the CDR3, the DNA is TGCAGTGCTAGTGATGCAAGGGTTGCTCGCTCCGGGGAGCTGTTTTTT. Its protein product is CSASDARVARSGELFF.

This sequence joins TRBV2 and TRBJ2-3, with D unclear. V was cut by 3 bases and J by 2 bases, with 12 bases left in between. The CDR3 has 15 residues. Germline values: CDR1 SNHLY, CDR2 FYNNEI. CDR3 DNA: TGTGCCAGCAGTGACCGAAGGACCTTCACAGATACGCAGTATTTT. Protein sequence: CASSDRRTFTDTQYF.